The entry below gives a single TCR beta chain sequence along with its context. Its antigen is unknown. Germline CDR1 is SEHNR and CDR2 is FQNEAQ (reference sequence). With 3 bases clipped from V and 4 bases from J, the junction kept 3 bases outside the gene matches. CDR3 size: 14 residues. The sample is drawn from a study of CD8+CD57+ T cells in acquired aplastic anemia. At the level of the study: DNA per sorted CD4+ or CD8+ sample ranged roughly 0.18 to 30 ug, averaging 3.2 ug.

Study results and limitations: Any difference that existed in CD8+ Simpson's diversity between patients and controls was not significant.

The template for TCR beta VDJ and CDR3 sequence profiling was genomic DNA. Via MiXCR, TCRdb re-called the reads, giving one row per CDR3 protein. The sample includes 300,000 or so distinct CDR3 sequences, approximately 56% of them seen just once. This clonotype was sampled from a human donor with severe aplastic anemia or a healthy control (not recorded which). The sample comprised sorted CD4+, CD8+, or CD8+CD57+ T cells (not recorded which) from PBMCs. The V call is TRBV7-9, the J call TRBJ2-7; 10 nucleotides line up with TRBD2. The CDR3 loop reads CASSLASGGYEQYF. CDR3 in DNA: TGTGCCAGCAGCTTGGCTAGCGGGGGATACGAGCAGTACTTC.